This T cell receptor beta chain came from a study of B cell selection in AIRE deficiency (dated by TCRdb to between 2019 and 2020). Study-wide context: A comparison of TCRbeta repertoires of sorted blood CD4+ conventional T cells and regulatory T cells was made between AIRE-deficient patients and healthy controls. The TCR-sequenced cohort comprised roughly 5 AIRE-deficient APECED patients and roughly 5 healthy control donors.

The immunoSEQ platform was used to sequence the TCRbeta chain. Regarding the original processing steps: Approximately 100,000 distinct in-frame TCRbeta sequences from patients and 130,000 to 150,000 from healthy donors were obtained from pooled conventional T cell repertoires. Treg TCRbeta sequences found in two or more individuals were classed as public, and these public Treg TCRbeta sequences were then looked for in Tconv repertoires. Group differences were tested with Mann-Whitney U tests and Bonferroni-Dunn correction in GraphPad Prism 7.03. TCRdb took over this immuneACCESS table, retaining in-frame rearrangements with V and J assigned. Such tables are incomplete; in checked studies, under half of the missing clones stem from an unresolved V gene, and the remainder is unexplained. D and trimming come from the DNA, and the V and J calls and clone size come from that table. The sample table records fewer than 30,000 clones; almost 98% of these occur just once. The top ten constitute 0.2% to 0.25% of the sample.

Overall study results and their limits: CDR3s were shorter in shared Treg sequences, reflecting a bias toward rearrangements that have few non-templated nucleotide insertions. TCRBV gene usage, CDR3 length and TCR diversity in Tconv and Treg cells from AIRE-deficient patients were found to be similar to those in cells from healthy donors. Among a few thousand shared Treg TCRbeta sequences, 30% to 40% were found to be shared only among healthy donors and about 9% only among patients, suggesting that Treg selection is less efficient in the absence of AIRE. Roughly a third of the Treg TCRbeta sequences shared among healthy donors turned up in patient Tconv cells, suggesting that Treg-biased clones are diverted into the Tconv compartment. Only TCRbeta chains were sequenced, and more than 30% of the Treg sequences shared among healthy donors were also detected in healthy Tconv cells, possibly owing to differing TCRalpha chains.

The CDR3, from cysteine to phenylalanine, totals 15 residues. Only CDR3 DNA is held: 45 bases, read in frame from base 1. V and J lose 7 bases and 2 bases, and a span of 18 bases separates them. CDR1 and CDR2 (MNHNS, SASEGT) derive from the germline V gene. Conventional CD4 T cells were sorted as CD4+CD127+ cells. The AIRE-deficient patients had APECED syndrome. Sorting of Tconv and Treg cells intended for TCRbeta sequencing was performed on a FACSAria flow cytometer. The sorted cells went into 5-ml round-bottom polystyrene tubes, and the dry cell pellets were then frozen at -80 degrees C until sequencing. As regards this clone: This clone's antigen is unknown. Base qualities were left out, and no much larger clone turns up one base away.

The origin of this receptor is a human donor with AIRE deficiency. Material for sequencing was conventional CD4+ T cells sorted from PBMCs. The V and J genes are TRBV6-1 and TRBJ2-7; the D element might be TRBD1 or TRBD2, as each aligns at 5 bases. The CDR3 protein sequence reads: CASTPRGSTTYEQYF. In nucleotide form, the sequence is TGTGCCAGCACCCCGAGGGGTAGCACGACCTACGAGCAGTACTTC.